This entry is about one T cell receptor beta chain. The antigen is unknown. The data belong to a study of CD8 T cells in ankylosing spondylitis. Regarding the study as a whole: Certain motif variants had earlier been reported in reactive arthritis synovial fluid and blood. According to the report, clones linked to the disease were significantly enriched in matched synovial fluid samples taken from ankylosing spondylitis patients. What appeared characteristic of ankylosing spondylitis blood was a TCR beta motif of eight highly homologous variants.

Quantitative molecular-barcoded 5'-RACE generated the TCR beta libraries. TCRdb used MiXCR to reprocess the 5' RACE reads, holding one entry per CDR3 protein. The sample lists roughly 240,000 distinct CDR3 sequences, roughly a third seen once, with roughly 4.2% in the top ten. CDR3 length: 14 amino acids. CDR1 is DFQATT and CDR2 is SNEGSKA in the germline V gene (reference sequence). V gave up 7 bases and J gave up 2 bases, with 17 bases separating them. V is TRBV20-1 and J is TRBJ2-5; D might be TRBD1 or TRBD2, each matching 5 bases. The sample consisted of blood, either unsorted or a sorted T cell fraction (not recorded which). This clonotype was sampled from a male donor with ankylosing spondylitis or in good health (not recorded which). The CDR3 DNA reads as TGCAGTGAACTACTAGGGGTCCCGCAAGAGACCCAGTACTTC. The encoded protein is CSELLGVPQETQYF.